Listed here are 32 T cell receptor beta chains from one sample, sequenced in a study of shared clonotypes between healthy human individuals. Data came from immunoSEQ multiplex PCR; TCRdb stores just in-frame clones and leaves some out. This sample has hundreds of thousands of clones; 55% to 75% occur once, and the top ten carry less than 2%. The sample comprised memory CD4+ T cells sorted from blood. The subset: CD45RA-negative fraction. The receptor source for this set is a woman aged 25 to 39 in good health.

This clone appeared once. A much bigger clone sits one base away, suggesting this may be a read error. The CDR3 reads CASSRQGDYGYTF. In DNA, the CDR3 is TGTGCCAGCAGCCGACAGGGAGACTATGGCTACACCTTC. V and J are TRBV4-2 and TRBJ1-2; 7 bases are a match to TRBD1. Germline-derived CDR1 and CDR2 are LGHNA and YNFKEQ. The junction had 2 bases not matched to a gene; V was cut back by 4 bases and J by 3 bases. The CDR3 runs to 13 residues.

CDR3 sequence reads: CASSAGRSTDTQYF. CDR3 DNA: TGTGCCAGCAGCGCGGGACGGAGCACAGATACGCAGTATTTT. The chain couples TRBV7-3 to TRBJ2-3; D possibly corresponds to TRBD2 (6 bases). Trimming took off 5 bases at V and 0 bases at J, with 9 bases between the two ends. The CDR3 has 14 residues. Germline CDR1 reads SGHTA; CDR2 reads FQGTGA. Variable domain in full (rest from reference TRBV7-3 and TRBJ2-3): GAGVSQTPSNKVTEKGKYVELRCDPISGHTALYWYRQSLGQGPEFLIYFQGTGAADDSGLPNDRFFAVRPEGSVSTLKIQRTERGDSAVYLCASSAGRSTDTQYFGPGTRLTVL.

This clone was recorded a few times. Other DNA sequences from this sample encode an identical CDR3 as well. Here the CDR3 reads CASSYSETQYF. In DNA, the CDR3 is TGTGCCAGCAGTTACTCCGAGACCCAGTACTTC. The chain recombines TRBV6-6 with TRBJ2-5; D not certain. V was clipped by 0 bases and J by 5 bases, with 1 base between them. There are 11 residues in the CDR3. Germline V gene lookup returns CDR1 MNHNY and CDR2 SVGAGI (reference sequence).

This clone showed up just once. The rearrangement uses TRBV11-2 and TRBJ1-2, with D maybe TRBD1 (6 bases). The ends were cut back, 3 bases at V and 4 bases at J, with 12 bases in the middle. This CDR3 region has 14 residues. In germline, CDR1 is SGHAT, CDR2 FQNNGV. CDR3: CASSLDSSVYGYTF. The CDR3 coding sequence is TGTGCCAGCAGCTTGGACAGTTCCGTCTATGGCTACACCTTC.

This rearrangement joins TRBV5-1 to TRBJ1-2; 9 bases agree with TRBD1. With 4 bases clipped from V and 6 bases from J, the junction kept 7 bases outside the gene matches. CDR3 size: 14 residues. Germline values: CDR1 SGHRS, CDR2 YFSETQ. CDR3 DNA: TGCGCCAGCAGCGCTGACAGGGGGTTTGATGGCTACACCTTC. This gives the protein CASSADRGFDGYTF.

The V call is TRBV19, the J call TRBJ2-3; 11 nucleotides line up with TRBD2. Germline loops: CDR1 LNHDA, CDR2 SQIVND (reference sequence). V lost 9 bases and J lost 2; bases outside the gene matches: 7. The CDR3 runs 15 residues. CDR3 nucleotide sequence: TGTGCCAGCGCCTCACTAGCGGGAGCCACAGATACGCAGTATTTT. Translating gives CASASLAGATDTQYF. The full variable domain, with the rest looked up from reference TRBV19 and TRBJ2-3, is DGGITQSPKYLFRKEGQNVTLSCEQNLNHDAMYWYRQDPGQGLRLIYYSQIVNDFQKGDIAEGYSVSREKKESFPLTVTSAQKNPTAFYLCASASLAGATDTQYFGPGTRLTVL.

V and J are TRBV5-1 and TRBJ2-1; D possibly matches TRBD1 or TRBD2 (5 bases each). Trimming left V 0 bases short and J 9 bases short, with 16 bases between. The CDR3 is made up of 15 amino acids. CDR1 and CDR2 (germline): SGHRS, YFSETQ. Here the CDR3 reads CASSLGGRSGSEQFF. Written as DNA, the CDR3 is TGCGCCAGCAGCTTGGGGGGACGGTCCGGTAGTGAGCAGTTCTTC.

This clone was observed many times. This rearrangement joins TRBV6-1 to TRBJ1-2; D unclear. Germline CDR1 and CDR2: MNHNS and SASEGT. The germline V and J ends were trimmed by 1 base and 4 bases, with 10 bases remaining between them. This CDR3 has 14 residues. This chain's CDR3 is CASSEGPRGYGYTF. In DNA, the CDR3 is TGTGCCAGCAGTGAAGGGCCCCGGGGCTATGGCTACACCTTC.

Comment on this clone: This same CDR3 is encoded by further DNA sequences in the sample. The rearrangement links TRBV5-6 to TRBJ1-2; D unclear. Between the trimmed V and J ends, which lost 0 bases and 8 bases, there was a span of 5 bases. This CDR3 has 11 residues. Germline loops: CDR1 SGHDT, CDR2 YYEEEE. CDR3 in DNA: TGTGCCAGCAGCTTGGAAGGGGGCTACACCTTC. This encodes CASSLEGGYTF. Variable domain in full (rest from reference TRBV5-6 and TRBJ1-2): DAGVTQSPTHLIKTRGQQVTLRCSPKSGHDTVSWYQQALGQGPQFIFQYYEEEERQRGNFPDRFSGHQFPNYSSELNVNALLLGDSALYLCASSLEGGYTFGSGTRLTVV.

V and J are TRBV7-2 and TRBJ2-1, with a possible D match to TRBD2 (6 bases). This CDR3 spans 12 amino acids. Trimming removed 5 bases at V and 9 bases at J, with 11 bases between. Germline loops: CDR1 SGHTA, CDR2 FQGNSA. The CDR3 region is CASSATRTEQFF. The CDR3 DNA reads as TGTGCCAGCAGCGCGACTAGAACTGAGCAGTTCTTC.

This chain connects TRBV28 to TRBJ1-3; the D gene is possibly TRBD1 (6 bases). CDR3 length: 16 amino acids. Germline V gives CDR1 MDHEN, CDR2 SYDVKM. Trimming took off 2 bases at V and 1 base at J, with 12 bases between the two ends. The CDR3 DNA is TGTGCCAGCAGTTTAGGTCCAGGGGAGTCTGGAAACACCATATATTTT. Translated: CASSLGPGESGNTIYF.

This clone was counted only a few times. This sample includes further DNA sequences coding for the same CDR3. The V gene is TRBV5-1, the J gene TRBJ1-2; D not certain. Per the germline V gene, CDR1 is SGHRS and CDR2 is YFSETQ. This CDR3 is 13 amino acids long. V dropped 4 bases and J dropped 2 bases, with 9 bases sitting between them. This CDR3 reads CASSSDGNYGYTF. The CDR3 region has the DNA TGCGCCAGCAGCAGCGACGGCAACTATGGCTACACCTTC.

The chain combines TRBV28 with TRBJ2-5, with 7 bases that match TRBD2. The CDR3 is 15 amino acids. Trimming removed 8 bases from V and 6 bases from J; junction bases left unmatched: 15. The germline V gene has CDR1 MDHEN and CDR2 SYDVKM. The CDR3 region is CASGFSGRLGKTQYF. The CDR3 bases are TGTGCCAGCGGCTTTAGCGGGCGGCTAGGAAAGACCCAGTACTTC.

In DNA form, the CDR3 reads TGTGCCAGCAGTTTGCCCAGTCCCACTGAAGCTTTCTTT. This codes for CASSLPSPTEAFF. The chain couples TRBV28 to TRBJ1-1; D not resolved. Looked up from germline, CDR1 is MDHEN and CDR2 is SYDVKM. The CDR3 has 13 amino acids. The ends were cut back, 3 bases at V and 4 bases at J, with 9 bases in the middle.

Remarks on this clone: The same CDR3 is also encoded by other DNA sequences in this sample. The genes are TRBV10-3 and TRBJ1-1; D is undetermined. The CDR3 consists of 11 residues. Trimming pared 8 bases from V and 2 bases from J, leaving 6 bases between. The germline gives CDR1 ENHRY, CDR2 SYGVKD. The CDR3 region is CAIGGNTEAFF. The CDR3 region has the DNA TGTGCCATCGGTGGAAACACTGAAGCTTTCTTT.

CDR3 DNA sequence: TGCGCCAGCAGCTTCGGGACTATGAACACCGGGGAGCTGTTTTTT. Protein: CASSFGTMNTGELFF. J is TRBJ2-2 and V is TRBV5-1; 7 bases match TRBD2. The germline gives CDR1 SGHRS, CDR2 YFSETQ. This CDR3 comprises 15 residues. After removal of 2 bases from V and 1 base from J, the junction contained 2 bases not matched to a gene.

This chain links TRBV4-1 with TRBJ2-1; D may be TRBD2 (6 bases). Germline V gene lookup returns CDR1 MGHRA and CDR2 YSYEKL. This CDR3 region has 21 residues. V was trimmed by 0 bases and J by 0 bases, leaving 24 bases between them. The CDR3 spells CASSQDRRRGNPESSYNEQFF. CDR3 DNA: TGCGCCAGCAGCCAAGATCGGAGGAGGGGCAATCCCGAGAGCTCCTACAATGAGCAGTTCTTC.

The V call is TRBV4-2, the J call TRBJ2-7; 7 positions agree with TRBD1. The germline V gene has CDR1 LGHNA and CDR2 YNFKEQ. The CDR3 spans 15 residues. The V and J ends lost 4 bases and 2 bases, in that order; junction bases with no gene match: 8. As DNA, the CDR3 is TGTGCCAGCAGCCCCGGATCAGGGGGAGCCTACGAGCAGTACTTC. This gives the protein CASSPGSGGAYEQYF.

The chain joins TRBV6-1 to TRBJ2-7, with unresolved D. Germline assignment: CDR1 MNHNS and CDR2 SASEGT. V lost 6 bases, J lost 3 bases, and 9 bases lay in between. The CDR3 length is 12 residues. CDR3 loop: CASSLVGYEQYF. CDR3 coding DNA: TGTGCCAGCAGCCTGGTCGGCTACGAGCAGTACTTC.

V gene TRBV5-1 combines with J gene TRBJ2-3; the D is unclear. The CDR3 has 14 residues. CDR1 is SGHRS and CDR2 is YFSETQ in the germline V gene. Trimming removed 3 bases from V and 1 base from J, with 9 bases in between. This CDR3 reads CASSSPLGTDTQYF. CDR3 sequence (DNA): TGCGCCAGCAGCTCCCCTCTCGGCACAGATACGCAGTATTTT.

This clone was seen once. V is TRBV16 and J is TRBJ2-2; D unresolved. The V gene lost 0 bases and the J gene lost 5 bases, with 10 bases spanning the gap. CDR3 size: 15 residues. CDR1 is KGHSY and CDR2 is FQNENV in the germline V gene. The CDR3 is CASSQSSILTGELFF. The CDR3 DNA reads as TGTGCCAGCAGCCAATCGTCCATATTGACCGGGGAGCTGTTTTTT.

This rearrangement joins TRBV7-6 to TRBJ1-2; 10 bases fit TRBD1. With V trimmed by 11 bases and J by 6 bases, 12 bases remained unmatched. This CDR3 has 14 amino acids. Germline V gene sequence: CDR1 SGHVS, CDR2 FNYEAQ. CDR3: CAAGVGTGADGYTF. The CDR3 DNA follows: TGTGCCGCCGGGGTGGGGACAGGGGCGGATGGCTACACCTTC.

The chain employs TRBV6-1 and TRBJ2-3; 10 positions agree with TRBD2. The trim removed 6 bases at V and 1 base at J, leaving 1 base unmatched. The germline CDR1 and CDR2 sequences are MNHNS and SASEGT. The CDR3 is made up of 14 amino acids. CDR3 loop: CASSGLAGTDTQYF. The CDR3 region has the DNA TGTGCCAGCAGCGGACTAGCGGGCACAGATACGCAGTATTTT.

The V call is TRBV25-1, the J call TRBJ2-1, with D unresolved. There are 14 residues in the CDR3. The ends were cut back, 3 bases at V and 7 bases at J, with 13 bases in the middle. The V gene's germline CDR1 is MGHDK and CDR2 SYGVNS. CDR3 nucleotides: TGTGCCAGCAGTGATGCCACGTTTTCGAATGAGCAGTTCTTC. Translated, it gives CASSDATFSNEQFF. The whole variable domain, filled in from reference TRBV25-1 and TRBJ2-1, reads EADIYQTPRYLVIGTGKKITLECSQTMGHDKMYWYQQDPGMELHLIHYSYGVNSTEKGDLSSESTVSRIRTEHFPLTLESARPSHTSQYLCASSDATFSNEQFFGPGTRLTVL.

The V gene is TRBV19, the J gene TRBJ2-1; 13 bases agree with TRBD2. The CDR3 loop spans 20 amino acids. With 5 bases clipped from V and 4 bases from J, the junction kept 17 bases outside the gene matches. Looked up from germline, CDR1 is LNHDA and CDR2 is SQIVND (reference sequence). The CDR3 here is CASSSGTSGNVGASYNEQFF. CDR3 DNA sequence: TGTGCCAGTAGTTCGGGGACTAGCGGGAATGTGGGGGCCTCATACAATGAGCAGTTCTTC.

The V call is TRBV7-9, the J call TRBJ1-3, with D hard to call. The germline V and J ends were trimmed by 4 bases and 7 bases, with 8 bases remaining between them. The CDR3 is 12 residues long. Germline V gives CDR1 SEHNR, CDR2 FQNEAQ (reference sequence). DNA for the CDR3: TGTGCCAGCAGCTCCGGCACGAACACCATATATTTT. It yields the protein CASSSGTNTIYF.

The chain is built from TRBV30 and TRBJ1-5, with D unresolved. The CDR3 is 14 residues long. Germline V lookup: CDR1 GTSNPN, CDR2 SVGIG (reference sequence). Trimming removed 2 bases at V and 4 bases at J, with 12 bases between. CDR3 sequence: CAWSPKGTNQPQHF. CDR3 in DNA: TGTGCCTGGAGTCCCAAGGGTACTAATCAGCCCCAGCATTTT.

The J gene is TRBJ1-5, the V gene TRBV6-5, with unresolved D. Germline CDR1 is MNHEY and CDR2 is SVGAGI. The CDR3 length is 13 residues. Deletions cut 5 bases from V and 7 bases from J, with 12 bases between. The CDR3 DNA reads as TGTGCCAGCAGTCCCGACTCCGGCCAGCCCCAGCATTTT. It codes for CASSPDSGQPQHF.

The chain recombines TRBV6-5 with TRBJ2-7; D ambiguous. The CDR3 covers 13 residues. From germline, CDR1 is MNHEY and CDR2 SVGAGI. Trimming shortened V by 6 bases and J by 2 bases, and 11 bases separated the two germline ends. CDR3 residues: CASRGVFPYEQYF. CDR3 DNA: TGTGCCAGCAGGGGTGTCTTCCCCTACGAGCAGTACTTC.

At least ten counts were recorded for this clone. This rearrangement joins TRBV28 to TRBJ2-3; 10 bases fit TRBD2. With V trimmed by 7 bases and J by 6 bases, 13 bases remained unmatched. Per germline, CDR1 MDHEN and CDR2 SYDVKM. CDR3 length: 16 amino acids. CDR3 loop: CASTSPSGSHPDTQYF. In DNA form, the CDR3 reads TGTGCCAGCACCTCACCTAGCGGGAGTCACCCCGATACGCAGTATTTT.

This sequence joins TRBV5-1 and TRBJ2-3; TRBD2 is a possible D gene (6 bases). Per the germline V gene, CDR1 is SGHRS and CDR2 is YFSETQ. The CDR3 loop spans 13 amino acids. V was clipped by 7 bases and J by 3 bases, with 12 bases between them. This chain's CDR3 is CASHPGVTDTQYF. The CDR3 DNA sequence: TGCGCCAGCCACCCGGGGGTTACAGATACGCAGTATTTT.

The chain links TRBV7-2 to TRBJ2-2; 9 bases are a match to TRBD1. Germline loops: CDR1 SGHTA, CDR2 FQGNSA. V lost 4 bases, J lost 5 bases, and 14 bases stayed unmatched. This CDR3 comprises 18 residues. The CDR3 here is CASSSSGQGGGKTGELFF. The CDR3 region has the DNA TGTGCCAGCAGCTCGTCGGGACAGGGAGGGGGAAAAACCGGGGAGCTGTTTTTT.